One sample yielded the 9 T cell receptor beta chains listed below, sequenced in a study of blood T cell repertoires in COVID-19. Generated by immunoSEQ multiplex PCR, the TCRdb table keeps only in-frame clones and is missing some. The profile covers 150,000 to 180,000 clones, with around 80% appearing a single time and about 7.2% taken by the ten largest. Sequencing was carried out using PBMCs or T cells enriched from blood (not recorded which). The receptor set was obtained from a man in his forties or fifties who had recovered from COVID-19.

The chain joins TRBV10-3 to TRBJ1-5, with TRBD1 matching 10 bases. J gave up 5 bases and V 6 bases, and 1 base lay outside the gene matches. Germline lookup yields CDR1 ENHRY and CDR2 SYGVKD. The CDR3 contains 13 residues. The CDR3 nucleotides read TGTGCCATCAGGGGGACAGGGGATCAGCCCCAGCATTTT. Amino acids: CAIRGTGDQPQHF.

The chain uses TRBV6-2 or TRBV6-3 and TRBJ1-2; tentatively, D is TRBD1 (6 bases). V lost 5 bases and J 8 bases, leaving 15 bases between the germline ends. The CDR3 spans 13 residues. CDR1 MNHEY and CDR2 SVGEGT come from the germline V gene. CDR3 in amino acids: CASSHDRPGGYTF. The CDR3 nucleotides are TGTGCCAGCAGTCACGACAGGCCCGGCGGCTACACCTTC.

This chain joins TRBV7-3 and TRBJ2-1; the match to TRBD2 covers 14 bases. V lost 4 bases and J lost 15; bases outside the gene matches: 14. This CDR3 has 16 amino acids. Germline V gene sequence: CDR1 SGHTA, CDR2 FQGTGA. CDR3 region: CASSSSTRLAGGPLFF. CDR3 DNA sequence: TGTGCCAGCAGCTCCTCGACCCGACTAGCGGGGGGGCCACTGTTCTTC.

In nucleotides, the CDR3 is TGCGCCAGCAGCCCACGGGGACTGCAATATGAAAAACTGTTTTTT. This translates into CASSPRGLQYEKLFF. This chain uses TRBV4-1 with TRBJ1-4; a possible D gene is TRBD1 (5 bases). V lost 4 bases, J lost 6 bases, and 15 bases lay in between. CDR3 size: 15 residues. Germline lookup yields CDR1 MGHRA and CDR2 YSYEKL.

V is TRBV14 and J is TRBJ2-2; D call uncertain. V dropped 4 bases and J dropped 8 bases, with 8 bases sitting between them. Germline V gene sequence: CDR1 SGHDN, CDR2 FVKESK. The CDR3 runs 12 residues. In DNA, the CDR3 is TGTGCCAGCAGCCGAACCGGGGGGGAGCTGTTTTTT. It specifies CASSRTGGELFF.

In this sample, this clone turned up many times. The V call is TRBV2, the J call TRBJ1-1; no clear D gene. Germline-derived CDR1 and CDR2 are SNHLY and FYNNEI. V lost 7 bases, J lost 6 bases, and 9 bases lay in between. This CDR3 contains 11 residues. CDR3 DNA sequence: TGTGCCAGCACCTCAACATCTGAAGCTTTCTTT. It encodes CASTSTSEAFF.

This sequence joins TRBV18 and TRBJ1-6, with 9 bases matching TRBD1. The CDR3 has 16 residues. Germline V gene data show CDR1 as KGHSH and CDR2 as LQKENI. With 3 bases clipped from V and 4 bases from J, the junction kept 4 bases outside the gene matches. CDR3 bases: TGTGCCAGCTCACCGGGGACAGGGTCGTATAATTCACCCCTCCACTTT. It yields the protein CASSPGTGSYNSPLHF.

The genes are TRBV11-2 and TRBJ2-3, with no clear D. The germline CDR1 and CDR2 sequences are SGHAT and FQNNGV. The CDR3 is made up of 11 amino acids. CDR3 in DNA: TGTGCGAAGCAAAGCACAGATACGCAGTATTTT. This sequence encodes CAKQSTDTQYF.

This clone was counted once. V usage is TRBV7-2 and J usage is TRBJ2-1; D may be TRBD2 (6 bases). This CDR3 is 13 amino acids long. V lost 1 base and J 10 bases, leaving 11 bases between the germline ends. Per the germline V gene, CDR1 is SGHTA and CDR2 is FQGNSA. The CDR3 spells CASSLGIAAEQFF. The CDR3 DNA is TGTGCCAGCAGCTTAGGAATAGCGGCGGAGCAGTTCTTC. Full variable domain (rest looked up from reference TRBV7-2 and TRBJ2-1): GAGVSQSPSNKVTEKGKDVELRCDPISGHTALYWYRQSLGQGLEFLIYFQGNSAPDKSGLPSDRFSAERTGGSVSTLTIQRTQQEDSAVYLCASSLGIAAEQFFGPGTRLTVL.